This T cell receptor (beta chain) stems from a study of metastatic and nonmetastatic thyroid tumors. Study background: Repertoires from malignant and benign thyroid patients were compared across blood and tumor or nodule tissue.

Every patient underwent thyroid surgery untreated. In this sample, this clone turned up many times. In the authors' workflow: Clinicopathological groups differed in CDR3, with these differences serving to build a distant-metastasis classifier for papillary thyroid cancer. TCRdb re-clonotyped the PCR reads via MiXCR. The authors' filters were not applied to this entry. The table has some 27,000 clones, 20% to 25% seen once. CDR1 is SNHLY, CDR2 FYNNEI, per germline. J was trimmed by 2 bases and V by 10 bases; bases with no gene match: 10. CDR3 size: 15 residues. Sequencing was carried out using blood. This clonotype originated in a male donor with papillary thyroid cancer or a benign thyroid nodule (not recorded which). Some clones in this sample may be carry-over from other donors' samples. The chain couples TRBV2 to TRBJ2-3; TRBD1 agrees at 9 bases. Here the CDR3 DNA reads TGTGCCACGACAGGGGGGAGAGCCTTCACAGATACGCAGTATTTT. Translated: CATTGGRAFTDTQYF.